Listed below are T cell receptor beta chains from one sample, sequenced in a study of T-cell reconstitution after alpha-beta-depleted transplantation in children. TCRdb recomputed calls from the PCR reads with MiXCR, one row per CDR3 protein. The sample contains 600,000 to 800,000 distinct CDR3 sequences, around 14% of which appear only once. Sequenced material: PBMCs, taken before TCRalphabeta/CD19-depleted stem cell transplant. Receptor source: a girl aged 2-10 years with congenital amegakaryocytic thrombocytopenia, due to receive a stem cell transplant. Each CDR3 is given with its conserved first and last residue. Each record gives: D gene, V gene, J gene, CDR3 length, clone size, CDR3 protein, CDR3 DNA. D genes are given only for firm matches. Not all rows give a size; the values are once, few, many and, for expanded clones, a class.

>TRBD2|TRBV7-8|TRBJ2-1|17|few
CASSAKSLAAIGNEQFF
TGTGCCAGCAGCGCAAAATCACTAGCGGCGATAGGGAATGAGCAGTTCTTC
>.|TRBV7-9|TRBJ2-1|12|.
CASDNSYNEQFF
TGTGCCAGCGACAACTCCTACAATGAGCAGTTCTTC
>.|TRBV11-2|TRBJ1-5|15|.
CASSLRDGKDQPQHF
TGTGCCAGCAGCTTGCGGGACGGAAAGGATCAGCCCCAGCATTTT
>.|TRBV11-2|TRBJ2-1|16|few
CASSLGGRRAYNEQFF
TGTGCCAGCAGCTTAGGGGGGAGGCGGGCCTACAATGAGCAGTTCTTC
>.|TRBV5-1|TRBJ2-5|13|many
CASTLLSEETQYF
TGCGCCAGCACACTCTTATCCGAAGAGACCCAGTACTTC
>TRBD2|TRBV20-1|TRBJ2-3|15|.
CSARDPQREPDTQYF
TGCAGTGCTAGAGATCCCCAGCGGGAGCCAGATACGCAGTATTTT
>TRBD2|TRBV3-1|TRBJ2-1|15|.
CASSQELADYNVQFF
TGTGCCAGCAGCCAAGAACTAGCGGACTACAATGTGCAGTTCTTC
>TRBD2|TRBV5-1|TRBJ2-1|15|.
CASTELAGSHDEQFF
TGCGCCAGCACCGAACTAGCGGGAAGCCACGATGAGCAGTTCTTC
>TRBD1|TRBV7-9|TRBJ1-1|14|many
CASSPLTGATEAFF
TGTGCCAGCAGCCCCTTGACAGGGGCCACTGAAGCTTTCTTT
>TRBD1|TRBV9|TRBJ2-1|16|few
CASSDPRDRASGEQFF
TGTGCCAGCAGCGACCCGCGGGACAGGGCGAGCGGTGAGCAGTTCTTC
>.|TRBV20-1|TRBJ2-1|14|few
CSASERSSYNEQFF
TGCAGTGCTTCCGAGCGGAGCTCCTACAATGAGCAGTTCTTC
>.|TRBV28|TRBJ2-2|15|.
CASSLGRGPVGELFF
TGTGCCAGCAGTTTAGGCCGGGGGCCAGTCGGGGAGCTGTTTTTT
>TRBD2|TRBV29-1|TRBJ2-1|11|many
CSHVGGDEQFF
TGCAGCCATGTGGGGGGGGATGAGCAGTTCTTC
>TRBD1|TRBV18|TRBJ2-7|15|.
CASSYGQGYSYEQYF
TGTGCCAGCTCATACGGACAGGGGTACTCCTACGAGCAGTACTTC
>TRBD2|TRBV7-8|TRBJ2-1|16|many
CASSSRTSGLRYEQFF
TGTGCCAGCTCTTCGAGGACTAGCGGTCTTCGGTATGAGCAGTTCTTC
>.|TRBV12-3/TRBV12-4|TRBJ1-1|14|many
CASSLPDRKTEAFF
TGTGCCAGCAGTTTACCAGACAGAAAAACTGAAGCTTTCTTT
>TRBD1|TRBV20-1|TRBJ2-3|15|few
CSAGPGTGRTDTQYF
TGCAGTGCTGGCCCCGGGACAGGGCGCACAGATACGCAGTATTTT
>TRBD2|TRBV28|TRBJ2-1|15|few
CASNLVAGAYNEQFF
TGTGCCAGCAACCTCGTAGCGGGAGCCTACAATGAGCAGTTCTTC
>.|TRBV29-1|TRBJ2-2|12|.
CSVGLGSGELFF
TGCAGCGTTGGTCTGGGAAGCGGGGAGCTGTTTTTT
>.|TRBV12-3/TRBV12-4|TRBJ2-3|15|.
CASSLGQTSTDSQYF
TGTGCCAGCAGCCTGGGACAGACTAGCACAGATTCGCAGTATTTT
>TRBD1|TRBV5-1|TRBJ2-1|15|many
CASLQGQGSYNEQFF
TGCGCCAGCCTTCAAGGACAGGGTTCCTACAATGAGCAGTTCTTC
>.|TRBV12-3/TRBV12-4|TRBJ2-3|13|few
CASSLGPRDTQYF
TGTGCCAGCAGTTTGGGCCCTAGAGATACGCAGTATTTT